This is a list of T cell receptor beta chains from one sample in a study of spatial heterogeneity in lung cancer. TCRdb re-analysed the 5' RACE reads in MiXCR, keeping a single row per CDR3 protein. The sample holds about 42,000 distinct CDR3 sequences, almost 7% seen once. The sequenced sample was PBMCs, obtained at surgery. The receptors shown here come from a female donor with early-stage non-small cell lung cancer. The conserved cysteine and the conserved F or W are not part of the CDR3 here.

CDR3 protein: ASSSQGIAGSHTQY
V gene: TRBV7-2
J gene: TRBJ2-3
CDR3 length: 14

CDR3 protein: ASSLTSGGPQETQY
V gene: TRBV7-2
J gene: TRBJ2-5
CDR3 length: 14

CDR3 protein: SVEVGAASSYNEQF
V gene: TRBV29-1
J gene: TRBJ2-1
CDR3 length: 14

CDR3 protein: ASSSAPRDQETQY
V gene: TRBV5-1
J gene: TRBJ2-5
CDR3 length: 13

CDR3 protein: ASSQESGNQETQY
V gene: TRBV4-1
J gene: TRBJ2-5
CDR3 length: 13

CDR3 protein: SAPMTGGTEAF
V gene: TRBV20-1
J gene: TRBJ1-1
CDR3 length: 11

CDR3 protein: ASSQEIFRVDTEAF
V gene: TRBV4-3
J gene: TRBJ1-1
CDR3 length: 14

CDR3 protein: ASSILETQY
V gene: TRBV7-2
J gene: TRBJ2-5
CDR3 length: 9

CDR3 protein: ASSLFDRSNTGELF
V gene: TRBV7-2
J gene: TRBJ2-2
CDR3 length: 14

CDR3 protein: ASSPNRADSTDTQY
V gene: TRBV18
J gene: TRBJ2-3
CDR3 length: 14

CDR3 protein: SVEDRQGNTEAF
V gene: TRBV29-1
J gene: TRBJ1-1
CDR3 length: 12

CDR3 protein: ASSRSGGAYNEQF
V gene: TRBV7-3
J gene: TRBJ2-1
CDR3 length: 13

CDR3 protein: ASSPRSSGALLSTDTQY
V gene: TRBV4-3
J gene: TRBJ2-3
CDR3 length: 17

CDR3 protein: ASSRQVQFTEAF
V gene: TRBV6-2/TRBV6-3
J gene: TRBJ1-1
CDR3 length: 12

CDR3 protein: AMKQGVNQPQH
V gene: TRBV10-3
J gene: TRBJ1-5
CDR3 length: 11

CDR3 protein: ASRNSGGGNTIY
V gene: TRBV7-2
J gene: TRBJ1-3
CDR3 length: 12

CDR3 protein: SVEVGQADSYNEQF
V gene: TRBV29-1
J gene: TRBJ2-1
CDR3 length: 14

CDR3 protein: ASSPGQVLNSYNEQF
V gene: TRBV6-2/TRBV6-3
J gene: TRBJ2-1
CDR3 length: 15

CDR3 protein: ASSQGLRLNTGELF
V gene: TRBV4-1
J gene: TRBJ2-2
CDR3 length: 14

CDR3 protein: SACKQTSGSYNEQF
V gene: TRBV20-1
J gene: TRBJ2-1
CDR3 length: 14

CDR3 protein: ASTEQGVTDTQY
V gene: TRBV2
J gene: TRBJ2-3
CDR3 length: 12

CDR3 protein: ASSLLGGASDDTQY
V gene: TRBV5-1
J gene: TRBJ2-3
CDR3 length: 14

CDR3 protein: SARGQGDGSPLH
V gene: TRBV20-1
J gene: TRBJ1-6
CDR3 length: 12

CDR3 protein: ASSPISGELF
V gene: TRBV4-1
J gene: TRBJ2-2
CDR3 length: 10

CDR3 protein: ASGSQAGWGAF
V gene: TRBV12-3/TRBV12-4
J gene: TRBJ1-1
CDR3 length: 11

CDR3 protein: ATSDSRGGDNEQF
V gene: TRBV24-1
J gene: TRBJ2-1
CDR3 length: 13

CDR3 protein: ASSPGQGARETQY
V gene: TRBV18
J gene: TRBJ2-5
CDR3 length: 13

CDR3 protein: SVDGQPYTDTQY
V gene: TRBV29-1
J gene: TRBJ2-3
CDR3 length: 12

CDR3 protein: SVEGRRALNQPQH
V gene: TRBV29-1
J gene: TRBJ1-5
CDR3 length: 13

CDR3 protein: SARHQGIAEQY
V gene: TRBV20-1
J gene: TRBJ2-7
CDR3 length: 11

CDR3 protein: ASSLPGANNSPLH
V gene: TRBV5-6
J gene: TRBJ1-6
CDR3 length: 13

CDR3 protein: ASSLYVGDNEQF
V gene: TRBV5-1
J gene: TRBJ2-1
CDR3 length: 12

CDR3 protein: EIGTGDYGYT
V gene: TRBV15
J gene: TRBJ1-2
CDR3 length: 10

CDR3 protein: SARAGTGINQPQH
V gene: TRBV20-1
J gene: TRBJ1-5
CDR3 length: 13

CDR3 protein: ASSSMTGSEETQY
V gene: TRBV11-1
J gene: TRBJ2-5
CDR3 length: 13

CDR3 protein: ASSSTGSATNEKLF
V gene: TRBV6-6
J gene: TRBJ1-4
CDR3 length: 14

CDR3 protein: ASSPRLAGAYEQY
V gene: TRBV7-9
J gene: TRBJ2-7
CDR3 length: 13

CDR3 protein: ASSFSGSGFSEKLF
V gene: TRBV7-6
J gene: TRBJ1-4
CDR3 length: 14

CDR3 protein: ASRKTGGNEAF
V gene: TRBV6-5
J gene: TRBJ1-1
CDR3 length: 11

CDR3 protein: ASSPTHGTSTDTQY
V gene: TRBV11-2
J gene: TRBJ2-3
CDR3 length: 14

CDR3 protein: ASSQRGNGYT
V gene: TRBV3-1
J gene: TRBJ1-2
CDR3 length: 10

CDR3 protein: ASSSLGRAYEQY
V gene: TRBV7-9
J gene: TRBJ2-7
CDR3 length: 12

CDR3 protein: ASSFALNTGELF
V gene: TRBV11-2
J gene: TRBJ2-2
CDR3 length: 12

CDR3 protein: ASSSGTLIDTQY
V gene: TRBV2
J gene: TRBJ2-3
CDR3 length: 12

CDR3 protein: ASSLERLAWGDTQY
V gene: TRBV12-3/TRBV12-4
J gene: TRBJ2-3
CDR3 length: 14

CDR3 protein: ASSLTPDSRNEQF
V gene: TRBV7-2
J gene: TRBJ2-1
CDR3 length: 13

CDR3 protein: ASSLTTTSTDTQY
V gene: TRBV7-3
J gene: TRBJ2-3
CDR3 length: 13

CDR3 protein: ASSGRGGLETQY
V gene: TRBV25-1
J gene: TRBJ2-5
CDR3 length: 12

CDR3 protein: SVERGAIRDTQY
V gene: TRBV29-1
J gene: TRBJ2-3
CDR3 length: 12

CDR3 protein: ASSLGGWGLY
V gene: TRBV11-2
J gene: TRBJ2-3
CDR3 length: 10

CDR3 protein: ASSSLLAGGLTYNEQF
V gene: TRBV7-8
J gene: TRBJ2-1
CDR3 length: 16

CDR3 protein: ASAPSITGELF
V gene: TRBV12-5
J gene: TRBJ2-2
CDR3 length: 11

CDR3 protein: ASSPEGQGAPLH
V gene: TRBV18
J gene: TRBJ1-6
CDR3 length: 12

CDR3 protein: ASSLMPVNTEAF
V gene: TRBV7-2
J gene: TRBJ1-1
CDR3 length: 12

CDR3 protein: ASSLRDGRTYT
V gene: TRBV19
J gene: TRBJ1-2
CDR3 length: 11

CDR3 protein: ATSLTGSNYGYT
V gene: TRBV6-5
J gene: TRBJ1-2
CDR3 length: 12

CDR3 protein: ASSSVSNEKLF
V gene: TRBV6-1
J gene: TRBJ1-4
CDR3 length: 11

CDR3 protein: ASSLVPSGGNSDTQY
V gene: TRBV5-1
J gene: TRBJ2-3
CDR3 length: 15

CDR3 protein: ASSPVGGGTEAF
V gene: TRBV3-1
J gene: TRBJ1-1
CDR3 length: 12

CDR3 protein: ASSVGGADEQY
V gene: TRBV9
J gene: TRBJ2-7
CDR3 length: 11